The 21 T cell receptor beta chains listed next were all sequenced from one sample in a study of patients and donors after allogeneic stem cell transplantation. MiXCR was run by TCRdb on the RT-PCR reads, yielding one entry per CDR3 protein. The table shows about 230,000 distinct CDR3 sequences, with 11% to 15% occurring only once. Sequenced: blood, either unsorted or a sorted T cell fraction (not recorded which). The receptor source for this set is a human donor who was either an allogeneic HSCT recipient or a stem cell or donor lymphocyte infusion donor (not recorded which). It is not recorded whose cells these are; they may come from a transplant donor.

J is TRBJ2-1 and V is TRBV27; 15 bases are a match to TRBD2. Unmatched junction bases numbered 5, after V lost 4 bases and J lost 1 base. Germline V CDR1 and CDR2: MNHEY, SMNVEV (reference sequence). This CDR3 is built from 18 residues. Written as DNA, the CDR3 is TGTGCCAGCAGTTCTGGGACTAGCGGGGGGTTTTCCTACAATGAGCAGTTCTTC. As protein: CASSSGTSGGFSYNEQFF.

The chain combines TRBV20-1 with TRBJ1-5, with D unclear. Trimming shortened V by 0 bases and J by 4 bases, and 13 bases separated the two germline ends. The CDR3 is 15 residues long. CDR1 and CDR2 from the germline V gene are DFQATT and SNEGSKA (reference sequence). CDR3 in DNA: TGCAGTGCTAGAGATCGGGTGAACGGGAATCAGCCCCAGCATTTT. Its protein is CSARDRVNGNQPQHF.

By sample fraction, this clonotype is medium-sized (0.01 to 0.1%). This chain joins TRBV29-1 and TRBJ2-7, with 7 bases identical to TRBD2. The V segment lost 1 base and the J segment 3 bases; nucleotides outside the gene matches: 6. Germline V gives CDR1 SQVTM, CDR2 ANQGSEA. This CDR3 comprises 14 residues. Here the CDR3 reads CSVEVTAGRYEQYF. CDR3 nucleotides: TGCAGCGTTGAAGTGACAGCGGGGCGCTACGAGCAGTACTTC.

V usage is TRBV10-3 and J usage is TRBJ1-2; no clear D gene. This CDR3 spans 16 amino acids. Looked up from germline, CDR1 is ENHRY and CDR2 is SYGVKD. The germline V and J ends were trimmed by 0 bases and 5 bases, with 16 bases remaining between them. This chain's CDR3 is CAISESVRLAGYGYTF. For the CDR3, the DNA is TGTGCCATCAGTGAGTCGGTCCGGCTGGCGGGATATGGCTACACCTTC.

The table lists this clonotype with a few counts. The rearrangement links TRBV5-4 to TRBJ2-5, with D perhaps matching TRBD2 (5 bases). The germline gives CDR1 SGHNT, CDR2 YYREEE (reference sequence). Trimming pared 0 bases from V and 5 bases from J, leaving 11 bases between. The CDR3 sequence is 14 residues long. This chain's CDR3 is CASSLDGMEETQYF. As DNA, the CDR3 is TGTGCCAGCAGCTTGGACGGGATGGAGGAGACCCAGTACTTC.

The chain joins TRBV3-1 to TRBJ1-4; no clear D. The CDR3 sequence is 13 residues long. The germline V gene encodes CDR1 LGHDT and CDR2 YNNKEL (reference sequence). V lost 6 bases and J 8 bases, leaving 13 bases between the germline ends. CDR3 in amino acids: CASSHLGGEKLFF. CDR3 coding DNA: TGTGCCAGCAGTCACTTAGGCGGCGAAAAACTGTTTTTT.

The chain links TRBV19 to TRBJ1-6; no definite D call. Germline CDR1 reads LNHDA; CDR2 reads SQIVND (reference sequence). V lost 8 bases and J lost 9, with 14 bases in between. The CDR3 spans 13 residues. The CDR3 coding sequence is TGTGCCAGTCAAAAATCGGGCGTTTCACCCCTCCACTTT. Translated: CASQKSGVSPLHF.

This sequence joins TRBV30 and TRBJ2-7, with unresolved D. CDR1 and CDR2 from the germline V gene are GTSNPN and SVGIG (reference sequence). V was clipped by 0 bases and J by 7 bases, with 19 bases between them. There are 15 residues in the CDR3. The CDR3 nucleotides are TGTGCCTGGAGTGTAACGGCTACCAACTATCGGGAGCAGTACTTC. Protein sequence: CAWSVTATNYREQYF.

CDR3 sequence: CASSQGTLGDEQFF. Here the CDR3 DNA reads TGTGCCAGCAGCCAAGGGACCTTAGGCGATGAGCAGTTCTTC. This chain connects TRBV7-3 to TRBJ2-1; TRBD1 or TRBD2 may be the D gene (5 bases each). The V end lost 5 bases, the J end lost 8 bases, and 16 bases lay between the germline ends. From germline, CDR1 is SGHTA and CDR2 FQGTGA. The CDR3 spans 14 residues.

In this sample, this clonotype turned up a few times. The J gene is TRBJ1-1, the V gene TRBV6-2 or TRBV6-3; TRBD1 matches at 9 bases. The V segment lost 7 bases and the J segment 3 bases; nucleotides outside the gene matches: 3. CDR3 length equals 13 residues. Germline V CDR1 and CDR2: MNHEY, SVGEGT. The CDR3 here is CASKNRGHTEAFF. DNA of the CDR3: TGTGCCAGCAAAAACAGGGGGCACACTGAAGCTTTCTTT.

This clonotype was picked up a small number of times. The rearrangement joins TRBV6-5 to TRBJ2-5, with D unclear. There are 14 residues in the CDR3. V was pared by 0 bases and J by 2 bases, with 7 bases between. From germline, CDR1 is MNHEY and CDR2 SVGAGI. The chain's CDR3 is CASSYSPNQETQYF. For the CDR3, the DNA is TGTGCCAGCAGTTACTCTCCGAATCAAGAGACCCAGTACTTC.

This clonotype appeared many times. V and J are TRBV7-9 and TRBJ2-2; a weak D match, TRBD1 (6 bases). Between the trimmed V and J ends, which lost 6 bases and 6 bases, there was a span of 14 bases. The CDR3 loop spans 14 amino acids. The V gene's germline CDR1 is SEHNR and CDR2 FQNEAQ (reference sequence). CDR3 sequence reads: CASRNPRGPGELFF. DNA for the CDR3: TGTGCCAGCAGAAACCCCAGGGGTCCCGGGGAGCTGTTTTTT.

The rearrangement uses TRBV5-4 and TRBJ2-5; D is possibly TRBD1 (6 bases). Trimming took 4 bases from V and 5 from J, leaving 12 bases between them. The germline gives CDR1 SGHNT, CDR2 YYREEE (reference sequence). The CDR3 spans 13 residues. The CDR3 sequence: CASSQTGMETQYF. Written as DNA, the CDR3 is TGTGCCAGCAGCCAAACAGGGATGGAGACCCAGTACTTC.

The chain employs TRBV2 and TRBJ2-7; TRBD2 matches at 7 bases. Germline loops: CDR1 SNHLY, CDR2 FYNNEI. Trimming took 6 bases from V and 6 from J; bases not matched to a gene: 8. This CDR3 has 13 amino acids. CDR3 residues: CASRSSPSGEQYF. DNA of the CDR3: TGTGCCAGCAGGAGCTCCCCTAGCGGCGAGCAGTACTTC.

This clonotype was counted only a few times. The V call is TRBV5-4, the J call TRBJ2-5; D possibly corresponds to TRBD1 (5 bases). CDR1 is SGHNT, CDR2 YYREEE, per germline (reference sequence). V lost 4 bases, J lost 2 bases, and 18 bases lay in between. This CDR3 has 16 amino acids. CDR3 loop: CASSPGHRATQETQYF. DNA of the CDR3: TGTGCCAGCAGCCCAGGGCACCGAGCCACACAAGAGACCCAGTACTTC.

This clonotype was counted many times. This chain uses TRBV5-1 with TRBJ2-1; D uncertain. Trimming removed 0 bases at V and 3 bases at J, with 10 bases between. CDR1 and CDR2 (germline): SGHRS, YFSETQ. The CDR3 has 15 amino acids. CDR3 sequence reads: CASSLVAVYYNEQFF. The CDR3 coding sequence is TGCGCCAGCAGCTTGGTCGCGGTCTACTACAATGAGCAGTTCTTC.

V gene TRBV7-3 combines with J gene TRBJ2-5; D remains ambiguous. Germline assignment: CDR1 SGHTA and CDR2 FQGTGA. V gave up 5 bases and J gave up 7 bases, with 17 bases separating them. The CDR3 runs 14 residues. CDR3 amino acids: CASSPDGGFGTQYF. The CDR3 region has the DNA TGTGCCAGCAGCCCCGACGGTGGGTTCGGGACCCAGTACTTC.

The V gene is TRBV7-6, the J gene TRBJ2-5, with unresolved D. V shed 0 bases and J shed 4 bases, with 9 bases lying between them. The germline V gene encodes CDR1 SGHVS and CDR2 FNYEAQ. The CDR3 length is 14 residues. The CDR3 DNA reads as TGTGCCAGCAGCTTAGCCGCAGACGGAGAGACCCAGTACTTC. It specifies CASSLAADGETQYF.

This clonotype showed up just a few times. The genes are TRBV12-3 or TRBV12-4 and TRBJ1-3, with D tentatively TRBD1 (5 bases). V gave up 3 bases and J gave up 0 bases, with 6 bases separating them. This CDR3 has 14 amino acids. CDR3 sequence: CASSLTVSGNTIYF. The CDR3 DNA reads as TGTGCCAGCAGTTTGACAGTCTCTGGAAACACCATATATTTT.

This clonotype was recorded a few times. The rearrangement links TRBV3-1 to TRBJ1-2; the D is unclear. The length of the CDR3 is 13 residues. Between the trimmed V and J ends, which lost 0 bases and 7 bases, there was a span of 9 bases. Germline CDR1 and CDR2: LGHDT and YNNKEL (reference sequence). This CDR3 is CASSQDKASGYTF. The CDR3 coding sequence is TGTGCCAGCAGCCAAGATAAAGCTTCTGGCTACACCTTC. The variable domain in full, with the rest retrieved from reference TRBV3-1 and TRBJ1-2, is DTAVSQTPKYLVTQMGNDKSIKCEQNLGHDTMYWYKQDSKKFLKIMFSYNNKELIINETVPNRFSPKSPDKAHLNLHINSLELGDSAVYFCASSQDKASGYTFGSGTRLTVV.

This clonotype has ten or more counts. This chain connects TRBV29-1 to TRBJ2-2; 7 bases line up with TRBD1. V gave up 6 bases and J gave up 7 bases; unmatched junction bases: 8. Germline CDR1 and CDR2: SQVTM and ANQGSEA. The CDR3 length is 13 residues. CDR3 bases: TGCAGCGTCGGAGACAGGGTTTACGGGGAGCTGTTTTTT. Its protein is CSVGDRVYGELFF.